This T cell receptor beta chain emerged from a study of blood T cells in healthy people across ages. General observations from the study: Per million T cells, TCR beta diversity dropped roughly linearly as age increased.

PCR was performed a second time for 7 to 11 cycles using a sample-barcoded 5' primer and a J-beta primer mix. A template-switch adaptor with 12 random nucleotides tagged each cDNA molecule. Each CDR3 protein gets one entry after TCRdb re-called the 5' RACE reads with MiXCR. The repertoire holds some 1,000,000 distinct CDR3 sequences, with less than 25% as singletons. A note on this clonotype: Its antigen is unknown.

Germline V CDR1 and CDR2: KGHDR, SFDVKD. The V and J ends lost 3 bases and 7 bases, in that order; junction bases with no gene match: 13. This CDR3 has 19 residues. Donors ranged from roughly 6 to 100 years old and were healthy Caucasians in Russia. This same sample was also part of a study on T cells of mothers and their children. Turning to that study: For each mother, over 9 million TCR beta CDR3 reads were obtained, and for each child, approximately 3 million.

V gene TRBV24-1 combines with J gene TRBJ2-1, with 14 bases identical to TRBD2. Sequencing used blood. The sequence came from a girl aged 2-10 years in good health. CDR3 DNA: TGTGCCACCAGTGATCCGACCGGGACTAGCGGGGGCATCTTTAATGAGCAGTTCTTC. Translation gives CATSDPTGTSGGIFNEQFF.